This T cell receptor (beta chain) was observed in a study of blood T cell repertoires in COVID-19 (TCRdb year 2020). With respect to the entire study: Samples from collaborators originated in the United States, Italy and Spain and spanned both the acute and convalescent phases of COVID-19. The material from the prospective study consisted of cDNA or gDNA derived from T cells, B-cell-depleted T cells, or PBMCs. The dataset comprised deeply sampled blood TCRbeta repertoires from subjects exposed to, actively infected with, or recovered from COVID-19. A freely available public database, intended as a resource for researchers studying the immune response to SARS-CoV-2, is where the repertoires were released. The samples were drawn from two sources: the first 160 participants of the ongoing ImmuneRACE study, and about 1,300 subjects contributed by 6 global collaborators. Nearly every sample came with metadata listing a de-identified subject ID, COVID-19 status, age in years and sex. Where HLA class I and class II types were available, the types were taken from metadata supplied by the sample provider, not from assay-based typing.

The paper as a whole reports these results and caveats: The quantity of clinical and demographic metadata differed by source and by participant and was supplied without curation.

Details on this clone: Its antigen remains unidentified. Base qualities are not recorded, but no much larger clone differs from it by a single base.

At the junction V is shortened by 4 bases and J by 6 bases, with 11 bases in between. Reading the germline V gene gives CDR1 SGHRS and CDR2 YFSETQ. Taken from cysteine to phenylalanine, the CDR3 has 13 residues. The CDR3 DNA has 39 bases and is translated from base 1. Each collaborating institution followed its own protocols to collect whole blood in K2EDTA tubes. For TCRbeta analysis, collaborators shipped samples as frozen whole blood, isolated PBMCs, or DNA extracted from either of those sample types. TCRbeta CDR3 regions were amplified from genomic DNA by means of the immunoSEQ Assay, a bias-controlled multiplex PCR. In the authors' own workflow: Within the assay, amplification of reference gene primers was used to estimate how many nucleated cells each sample contained. To quantify the absolute abundance of each unique TCRbeta CDR3 rearrangement, sequence reads were collapsed and filtered. Productive Simpson clonality was computed per sample as the square root of Simpson's diversity index over productive rearrangements. TCRdb limited this immuneACCESS table to in-frame rearrangements with V and J called. A share of clones is missing; checked studies link under half to unresolved V genes, and the rest is unexplained. That table gives V, J and clone size, and the DNA gave D and trimming. Here the sample has 250,000 to 300,000 clones; around 85% occur a single time. The top ten constitute roughly 11% of the sample.

The rearrangement combines TRBV5-1 with TRBJ2-4, with the D segment identity uncertain. Sequences were obtained from peripheral blood. The TCR was taken from an older woman with acute or convalescent COVID-19. In nucleotides, the sequence is TGCGCCAGCAGCCTATTAGTCGGAAACATTCAGTACTTC. Its protein product is CASSLLVGNIQYF.